This TCR beta chain comes out of a study of blood T cell repertoires in COVID-19. The assay was immunoSEQ multiplex PCR, and TCRdb's table has in-frame clones only and misses some. Of some 150,000 clones listed, 85% to 90% are singletons. V gave up 3 bases and J gave up 0 bases; unmatched junction bases: 5. Germline V gene sequence: CDR1 SGDLS, CDR2 YYNGEE. The CDR3 runs 15 residues. The J gene is TRBJ1-2, the V gene TRBV9; 7 bases fit TRBD1. Specimen: peripheral blood. The sequence derives from a young man with active or convalescent COVID-19. This CDR3 is CASSETGSPNYGYTF. As DNA, the CDR3 is TGTGCCAGCAGCGAGACAGGGAGTCCTAACTATGGCTACACCTTC.